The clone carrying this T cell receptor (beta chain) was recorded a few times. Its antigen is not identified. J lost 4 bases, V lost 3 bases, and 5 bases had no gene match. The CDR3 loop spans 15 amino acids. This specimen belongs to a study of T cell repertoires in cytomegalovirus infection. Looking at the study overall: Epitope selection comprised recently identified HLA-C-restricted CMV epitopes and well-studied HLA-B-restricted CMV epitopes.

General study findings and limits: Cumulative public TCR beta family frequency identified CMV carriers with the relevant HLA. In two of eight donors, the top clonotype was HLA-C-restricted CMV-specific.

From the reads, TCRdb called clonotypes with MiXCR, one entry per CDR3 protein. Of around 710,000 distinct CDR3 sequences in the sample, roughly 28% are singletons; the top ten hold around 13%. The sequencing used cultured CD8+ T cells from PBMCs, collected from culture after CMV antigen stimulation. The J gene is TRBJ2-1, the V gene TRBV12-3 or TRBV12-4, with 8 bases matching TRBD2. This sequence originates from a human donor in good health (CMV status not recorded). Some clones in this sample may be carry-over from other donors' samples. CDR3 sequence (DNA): TGTGCCAGCAGTTTGCGGGGGGCGCGTTACAATGAGCAGTTCTTC. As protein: CASSLRGARYNEQFF.